This T cell receptor beta chain is drawn from a study of cytomegalovirus exposure and HLA in healthy donors. Study conclusions and caveats: It was confirmed in vitro that three of the CMV-associated chains were specific for CMV antigens. According to a subsequent analysis, TCR clusters identified in the first cohort showed a tendency to co-occur across the approximately 130 validation repertoires. Most sequenced TCRs were rare (though some public TCRs occurred in many donors).

Remarks on this clone: The antigen remains unidentified.

Some clones are missing from TCRdb's copy, which holds only in-frame ones; the method was immunoSEQ multiplex PCR. The sample comprises about 170,000 clones, roughly 96% of which are singletons, and 0.8% to 1% rests with the top ten. V lost 5 bases to trimming and J lost 1 base; unmatched junction nucleotides: 12. The CDR3 runs 17 residues. The germline V gene has CDR1 SGHTA and CDR2 FQGNSA. The donors belonged to the approximately 120-subject validation cohort, separate from the approximately 700-subject first cohort. This receptor was identified in a young woman in good health and CMV-seronegative. The chain couples TRBV7-2 to TRBJ2-3; 7 bases agree with TRBD2. The specimen was PBMCs. CDR3 sequence: CASSQSGGYIGTDTQYF. The CDR3 nucleotides read TGTGCCAGCAGCCAGTCCGGGGGGTATATTGGCACAGATACGCAGTATTTT.